This T cell receptor (beta chain) stems from a study of blood T cell repertoires in COVID-19. Study-level information: PBMCs, B-cell-depleted T cells, or T cells were the source of the cDNA or gDNA that made up the material.

Trimming pared 2 bases from V and 5 bases from J, leaving 12 bases between. Germline lookup yields CDR1 SGHTA and CDR2 FQGNSA. This CDR3 is built from 14 residues. Measured with immunoSEQ multiplex PCR; TCRdb has only the in-frame clones, and not every one. The sample lists more than 300,000 clones, approximately 92% occurring once. The clonotype originates from a woman in her twenties or thirties who had recovered from COVID-19. Material for sequencing was PBMCs or T cells enriched from blood (not recorded which). The chain employs TRBV7-2 and TRBJ2-5; tentatively, D is TRBD1 (5 bases). The CDR3 loop reads CASSLFQGKETQYF. The CDR3 region has the DNA TGTGCCAGCAGCTTATTTCAGGGAAAGGAGACCCAGTACTTC.